This TCR beta chain stems from a study of control samples from healthy donors and cancer patients. Only in-frame clones appear in the TCRdb table, and some are missing; sequencing was by immunoSEQ multiplex PCR. Among roughly 70,000 clones listed, 84% were seen once. Source material: blood. This clonotype was obtained from a man aged 50-59 years in good health.

DNA for the CDR3: TGTGCCAAATCGACAGGGGAGGGTCGCGAGCAGTACTTC. Translated, it gives CAKSTGEGREQYF. The rearrangement joins TRBV2 to TRBJ2-7; the D gene is possibly TRBD1 (8 bases). CDR1 SNHLY and CDR2 FYNNEI come from the germline V gene. The CDR3 covers 13 residues. Trimming left V 10 bases short and J 6 bases short, with 19 bases between.